Here is one TCR beta chain with its context. This sample was included in a study of blood T cell repertoires in COVID-19. The CDR3 extends over 15 amino acids. Germline V CDR1 and CDR2: SGHNT, YYREEE (reference sequence). V dropped 2 bases and J dropped 2; count of bases not matched to a gene: 3. The method was immunoSEQ multiplex PCR; TCRdb's version includes in-frame clones alone and lacks a portion of them. Of 390,000 or so clones in the sample, around 89% were seen once. The rearrangement links TRBV5-4 to TRBJ2-7; 11 bases map to TRBD1. Specimen: peripheral blood. This clonotype was sampled from a woman in her twenties or thirties with COVID-19, enrolled during active disease. The CDR3 DNA reads as TGTGCCAGCAGCTTCGGGACAGGGGGACCCTACGAGCAGTACTTC. This sequence encodes CASSFGTGGPYEQYF.